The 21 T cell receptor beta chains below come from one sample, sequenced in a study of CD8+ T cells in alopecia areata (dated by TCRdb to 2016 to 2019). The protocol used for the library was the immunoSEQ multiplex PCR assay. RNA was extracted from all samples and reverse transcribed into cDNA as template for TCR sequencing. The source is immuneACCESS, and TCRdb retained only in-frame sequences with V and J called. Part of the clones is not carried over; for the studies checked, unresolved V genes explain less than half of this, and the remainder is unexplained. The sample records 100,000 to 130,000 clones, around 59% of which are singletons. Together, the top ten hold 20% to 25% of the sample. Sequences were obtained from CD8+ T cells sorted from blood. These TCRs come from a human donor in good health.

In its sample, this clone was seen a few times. The CDR3 region has the DNA TGTGCCAGCAACAGGAACAGGGAGTTTGAAGATACGCAGTATTTT. It codes for CASNRNREFEDTQYF. This rearrangement joins TRBV21-1 to TRBJ2-3; the DNA was not compared with TRBD1, the D call given in the table. TRBV21-1 is recorded as a pseudogene. CDR3 length equals 15 residues.

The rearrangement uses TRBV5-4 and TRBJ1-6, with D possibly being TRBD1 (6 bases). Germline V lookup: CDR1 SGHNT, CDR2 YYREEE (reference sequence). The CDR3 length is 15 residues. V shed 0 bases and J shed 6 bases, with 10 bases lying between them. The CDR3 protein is CASSLDRVGNSPLHF. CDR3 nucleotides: TGTGCCAGCAGCTTGGACAGGGTTGGTAATTCACCCCTCCACTTT.

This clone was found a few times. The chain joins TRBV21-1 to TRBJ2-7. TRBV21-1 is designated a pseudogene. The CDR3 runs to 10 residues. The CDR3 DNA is TGTGCCAGCAGGCCCTACGAGCAGTACTTC. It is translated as CASRPYEQYF.

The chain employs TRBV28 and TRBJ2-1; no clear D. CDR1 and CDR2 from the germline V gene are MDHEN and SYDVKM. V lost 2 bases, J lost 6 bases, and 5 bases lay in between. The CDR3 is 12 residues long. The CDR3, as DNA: TGTGCCAGCAGTTTACAAGCCAATGAGCAGTTCTTC. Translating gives CASSLQANEQFF.

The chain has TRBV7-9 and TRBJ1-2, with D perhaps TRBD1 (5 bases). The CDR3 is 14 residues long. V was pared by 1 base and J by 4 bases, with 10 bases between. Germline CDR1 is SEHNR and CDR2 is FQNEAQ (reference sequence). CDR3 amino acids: CASSLGQGFYGYTF. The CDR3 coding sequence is TGTGCCAGCAGCTTAGGGCAGGGCTTCTATGGCTACACCTTC.

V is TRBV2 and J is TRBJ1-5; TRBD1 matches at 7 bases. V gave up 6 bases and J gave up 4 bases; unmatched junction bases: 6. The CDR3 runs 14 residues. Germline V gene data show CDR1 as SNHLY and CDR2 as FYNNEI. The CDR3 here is CASSLSRGNQPQHF. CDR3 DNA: TGTGCCAGCAGCTTAAGCAGGGGGAATCAGCCCCAGCATTTT.

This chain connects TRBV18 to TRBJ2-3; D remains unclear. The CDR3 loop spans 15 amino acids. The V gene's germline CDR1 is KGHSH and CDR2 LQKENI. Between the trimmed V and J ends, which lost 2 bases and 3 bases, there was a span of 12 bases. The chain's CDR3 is CASSPFAEGTDTQYF. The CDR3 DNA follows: TGTGCCAGCTCACCATTTGCGGAAGGAACAGATACGCAGTATTTT.

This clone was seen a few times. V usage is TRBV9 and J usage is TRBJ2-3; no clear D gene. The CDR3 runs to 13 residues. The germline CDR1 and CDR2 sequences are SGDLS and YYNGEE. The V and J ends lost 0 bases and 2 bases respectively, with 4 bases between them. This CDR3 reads CASSVADTDTQYF. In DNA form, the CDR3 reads TGTGCCAGCAGCGTAGCGGACACAGATACGCAGTATTTT.

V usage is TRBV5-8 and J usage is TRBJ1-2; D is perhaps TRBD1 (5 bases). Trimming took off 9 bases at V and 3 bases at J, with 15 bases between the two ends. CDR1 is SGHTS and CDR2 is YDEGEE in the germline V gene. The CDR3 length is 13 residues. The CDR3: CAIPRGTDYGYTF. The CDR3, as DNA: TGTGCCATCCCGAGAGGGACGGACTATGGCTACACCTTC. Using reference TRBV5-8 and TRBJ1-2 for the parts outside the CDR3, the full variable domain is EAGVTQSPTHLIKTRGQQATLRCSPISGHTSVYWYQQALGLGLQFLLWYDEGEERNRGNFPPRFSGRQFPNYSSELNVNALELEDSALYLCAIPRGTDYGYTFGSGTRLTVV.

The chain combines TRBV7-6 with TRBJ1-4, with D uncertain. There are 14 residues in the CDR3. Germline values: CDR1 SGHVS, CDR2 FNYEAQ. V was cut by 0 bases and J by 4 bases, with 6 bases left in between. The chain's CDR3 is CASSLAADNEKLFF. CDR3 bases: TGTGCCAGCAGCTTAGCCGCAGATAATGAAAAACTGTTTTTT.

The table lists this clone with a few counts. CDR3 sequence (DNA): TGCGCCAGCAGCTGGACCCACCTTAGCGGGGGTGTAGCCGGGGAGCTGTTTTTT. This sequence encodes CASSWTHLSGGVAGELFF. The V call is TRBV5-1, the J call TRBJ2-2, with TRBD2 matching 9 bases. CDR1 is SGHRS and CDR2 is YFSETQ in the germline V gene. V shed 3 bases and J 6 bases; nucleotides not matched to a gene: 15. There are 18 residues in the CDR3. Looking up the rest from reference TRBV5-1 and TRBJ2-2 gives the full variable domain: KAGVTQTPRYLIKTRGQQVTLSCSPISGHRSVSWYQQTPGQGLQFLFEYFSETQRNKGNFPGRFSGRQFSNSRSEMNVSTLELGDSALYLCASSWTHLSGGVAGELFFGEGSRLTVL.

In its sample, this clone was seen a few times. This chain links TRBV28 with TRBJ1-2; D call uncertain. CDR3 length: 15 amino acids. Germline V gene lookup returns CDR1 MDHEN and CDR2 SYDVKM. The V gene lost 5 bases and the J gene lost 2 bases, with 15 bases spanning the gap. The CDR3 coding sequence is TGTGCCAGCAGTGACGCGGGTCGTCTCAACTATGGCTACACCTTC. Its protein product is CASSDAGRLNYGYTF.

CDR3 protein: CASNDWGGAQDTQYF. The CDR3 nucleotides are TGTGCCAGCAACGACTGGGGGGGGGCGCAAGATACGCAGTATTTT. J is TRBJ2-3 and V is TRBV19, with a possible D match to TRBD2 (7 bases). The germline gives CDR1 LNHDA, CDR2 SQIVND (reference sequence). Trimming removed 9 bases from V and 5 bases from J, with 21 bases in between. The CDR3 has 15 residues.

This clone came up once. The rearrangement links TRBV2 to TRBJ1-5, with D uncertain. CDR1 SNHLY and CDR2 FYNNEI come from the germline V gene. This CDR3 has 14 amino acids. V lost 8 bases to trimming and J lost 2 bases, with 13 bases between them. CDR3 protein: CASDILFGNQPQHF. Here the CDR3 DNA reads TGTGCCAGCGATATTCTATTTGGCAATCAGCCCCAGCATTTT.

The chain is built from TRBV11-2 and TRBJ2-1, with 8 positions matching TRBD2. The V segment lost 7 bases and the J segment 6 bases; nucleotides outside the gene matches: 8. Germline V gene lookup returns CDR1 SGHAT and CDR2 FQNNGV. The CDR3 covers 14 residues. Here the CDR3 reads CASNTIAGGNEQFF. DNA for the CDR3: TGTGCCAGCAACACCATCGCGGGGGGCAATGAGCAGTTCTTC.

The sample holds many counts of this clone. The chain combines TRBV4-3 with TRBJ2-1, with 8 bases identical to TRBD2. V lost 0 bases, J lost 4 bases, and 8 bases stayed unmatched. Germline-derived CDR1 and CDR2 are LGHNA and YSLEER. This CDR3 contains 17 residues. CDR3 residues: CASSQDRASGQYNEQFF. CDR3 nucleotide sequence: TGCGCCAGCAGCCAAGATAGGGCTAGCGGGCAGTACAATGAGCAGTTCTTC.

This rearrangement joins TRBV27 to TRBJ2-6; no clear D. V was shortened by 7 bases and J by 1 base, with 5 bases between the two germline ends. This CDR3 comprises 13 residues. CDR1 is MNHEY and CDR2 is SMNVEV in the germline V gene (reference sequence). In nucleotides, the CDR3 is TGTGCCAGCACTTCTTCTGGGGCCAACGTCCTGACTTTC. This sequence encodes CASTSSGANVLTF.

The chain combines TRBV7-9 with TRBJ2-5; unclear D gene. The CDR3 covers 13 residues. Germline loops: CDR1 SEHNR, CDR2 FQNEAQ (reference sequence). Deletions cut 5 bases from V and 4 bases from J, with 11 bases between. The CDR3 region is CASSPGSVETQYF. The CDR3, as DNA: TGTGCCAGCAGCCCCGGGTCGGTAGAGACCCAGTACTTC.

CDR3 protein: CASSLGTSWMPSYNEQFF. The CDR3 coding sequence is TGTGCCAGCAGCTTAGGGACTAGTTGGATGCCATCCTACAATGAGCAGTTCTTC. The rearrangement uses TRBV11-2 and TRBJ2-1, with 7 bases matching TRBD2. There are 18 residues in the CDR3. CDR1 and CDR2 from the germline V gene are SGHAT and FQNNGV. Trimming took 1 base from V and 1 from J; bases not matched to a gene: 10.

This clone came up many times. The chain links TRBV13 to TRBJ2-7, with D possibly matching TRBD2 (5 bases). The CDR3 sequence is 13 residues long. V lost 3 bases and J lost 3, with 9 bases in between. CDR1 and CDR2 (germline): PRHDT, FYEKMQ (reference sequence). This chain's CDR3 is CASSFRESYEQYF. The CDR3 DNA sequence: TGTGCCAGCAGCTTCCGGGAAAGCTACGAGCAGTACTTC.

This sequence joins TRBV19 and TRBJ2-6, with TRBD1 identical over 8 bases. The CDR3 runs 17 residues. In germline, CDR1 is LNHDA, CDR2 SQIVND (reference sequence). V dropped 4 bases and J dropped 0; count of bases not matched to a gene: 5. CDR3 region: CASSRGDRNSGANVLTF. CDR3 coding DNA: TGTGCCAGTAGTAGAGGGGACAGGAACTCTGGGGCCAACGTCCTGACTTTC. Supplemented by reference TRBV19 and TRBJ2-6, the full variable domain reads DGGITQSPKYLFRKEGQNVTLSCEQNLNHDAMYWYRQDPGQGLRLIYYSQIVNDFQKGDIAEGYSVSREKKESFPLTVTSAQKNPTAFYLCASSRGDRNSGANVLTFGAGSRLTVL.